This TCR beta chain was documented in a study of blood T cell repertoires in COVID-19. Study-wide background: Researchers got acute and convalescent COVID-19 samples from the United States, Italy and Spain. PBMCs, B-cell-depleted T cells, or T cells provided the cDNA or gDNA that made up the material.

Study processing details: Reference gene primer amplification gave estimated nucleated cell counts. Profiled with immunoSEQ multiplex PCR; TCRdb holds only in-frame clones, not every one. That table gives V, J and clone size, and the DNA gave D and trimming. Of under 150,000 clones in the sample, 90% were seen once. Sequenced input: peripheral blood. This clonotype originated in a man aged 60 to 75 with COVID-19, enrolled during active disease.

The CDR3 is CASSLDRAPNEKLFF. The CDR3 DNA reads as TGTGCCAGCAGCTTAGACAGGGCCCCTAATGAAAAACTGTTTTTT. The chain has TRBV7-6 and TRBJ1-4, with TRBD1 as a possible D gene (6 bases). This CDR3 has 15 amino acids. Germline V gives CDR1 SGHVS, CDR2 FNYEAQ. Trimming cost V 1 base and J 3 bases, with 9 bases left between them.